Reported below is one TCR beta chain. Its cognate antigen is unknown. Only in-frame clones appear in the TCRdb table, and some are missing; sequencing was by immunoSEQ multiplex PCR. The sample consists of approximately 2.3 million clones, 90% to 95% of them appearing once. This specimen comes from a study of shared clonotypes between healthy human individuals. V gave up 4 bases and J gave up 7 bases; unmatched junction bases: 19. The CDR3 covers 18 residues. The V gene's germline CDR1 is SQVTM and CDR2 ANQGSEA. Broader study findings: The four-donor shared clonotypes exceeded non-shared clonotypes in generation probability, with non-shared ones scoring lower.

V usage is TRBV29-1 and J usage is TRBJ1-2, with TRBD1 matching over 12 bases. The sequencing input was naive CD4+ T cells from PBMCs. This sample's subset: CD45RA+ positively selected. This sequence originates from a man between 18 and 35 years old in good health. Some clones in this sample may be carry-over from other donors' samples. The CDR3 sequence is CSVVVPPGQGAKGGGYTF. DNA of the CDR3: TGCAGCGTTGTGGTCCCCCCGGGACAGGGGGCGAAAGGAGGTGGCTACACCTTC.